The rows below give T cell receptor beta chains drawn from one sample of a study of blood T cell repertoires in COVID-19. Method: immunoSEQ multiplex PCR; TCRdb's copy keeps in-frame clones and lacks some. The sample carries about 120,000 clones, around 79% recorded once. The specimen was peripheral blood. The receptor source for this set is a woman older than 75 with active or convalescent COVID-19. The CDR3 runs from the conserved cysteine through the conserved F or W. A D gene is named only where the DNA matches it firmly. Clone size appears in some rows only: once, few, many, or a class for an expanded clone.

D gene: NA; J gene: TRBJ1-6; clone size: NA; CDR3 length: 15; V gene: TRBV6-5; CDR3 DNA: TGTGCCAGCACCCCGGACTCATGGTATAATTCACCCCTCCACTTT; CDR3 protein: CASTPDSWYNSPLHF
D gene: TRBD2; J gene: TRBJ2-3; clone size: NA; CDR3 length: 13; V gene: TRBV7-8; CDR3 DNA: TGTGCCAGCAGATCCGCGGGGGACCAGGCGCAGTATTTT; CDR3 protein: CASRSAGDQAQYF
D gene: TRBD1; J gene: TRBJ1-1; clone size: NA; CDR3 length: 16; V gene: TRBV5-1; CDR3 DNA: TGCGCCAGCAGCTTCGCCTCAGGGGGGTTAAGGGCTGAAGCTTTCTTT; CDR3 protein: CASSFASGGLRAEAFF
D gene: TRBD1; J gene: TRBJ2-7; clone size: NA; CDR3 length: 11; V gene: TRBV12-3/TRBV12-4; CDR3 DNA: TGTGCCAGCCAGGGGGCGTCCGAGCAGTACTTC; CDR3 protein: CASQGASEQYF
D gene: NA; J gene: TRBJ1-2; clone size: NA; CDR3 length: 14; V gene: TRBV6-6; CDR3 DNA: TGTGCCAGCAGTCCTGTCTTTAGGGGCGATGGCTACACCTTC; CDR3 protein: CASSPVFRGDGYTF
D gene: TRBD2; J gene: TRBJ2-1; clone size: NA; CDR3 length: 15; V gene: TRBV9; CDR3 DNA: TGTGCCAGCAGCGTTAGGCTAGCGGGCTACAATGAGCAGTTCTTC; CDR3 protein: CASSVRLAGYNEQFF
D gene: NA; J gene: TRBJ2-7; clone size: NA; CDR3 length: 13; V gene: TRBV15; CDR3 DNA: TGTGCCACCAGCGGCCCGGGGGGCCACGAGCAGTACTTC; CDR3 protein: CATSGPGGHEQYF
D gene: NA; J gene: TRBJ2-2; clone size: NA; CDR3 length: 15; V gene: TRBV19; CDR3 DNA: TGTGCCAGTAGTGCGGTCCCCCACCTGGTCGGGGAGCTGTTTTTT; CDR3 protein: CASSAVPHLVGELFF
D gene: NA; J gene: TRBJ2-1; clone size: few; CDR3 length: 12; V gene: TRBV29-1; CDR3 DNA: TGCAGCGTTGACCCGGGATACAATGAGCAGTTCTTC; CDR3 protein: CSVDPGYNEQFF
D gene: NA; J gene: TRBJ1-2; clone size: NA; CDR3 length: 15; V gene: TRBV7-5; CDR3 DNA: TGTGCCAGAAGCTTAGGGCGGAGCTCTAACTATGGCTACACCTTC; CDR3 protein: CARSLGRSSNYGYTF
D gene: TRBD1; J gene: TRBJ1-3; clone size: few; CDR3 length: 18; V gene: TRBV7-9; CDR3 DNA: TGTGCCAGCACATACGGGACCTCAGGGGGCGCCTCTGGAAACACCATATATTTT; CDR3 protein: CASTYGTSGGASGNTIYF
D gene: NA; J gene: TRBJ1-2; clone size: NA; CDR3 length: 13; V gene: TRBV12-3/TRBV12-4; CDR3 DNA: TGTGCCAGCAGCCTGACAGCTAACTATGGCTACACCTTC; CDR3 protein: CASSLTANYGYTF
D gene: NA; J gene: TRBJ2-7; clone size: few; CDR3 length: 15; V gene: TRBV5-1; CDR3 DNA: TGCGCCAGCAGCCTGATGCCAGGGGAAGAGTACGAGCAGTACTTC; CDR3 protein: CASSLMPGEEYEQYF
D gene: NA; J gene: TRBJ2-3; clone size: NA; CDR3 length: 17; V gene: TRBV5-8; CDR3 DNA: TGTGCCAGCAGCCACCCCAGAGACAGGCCCTTCACAGATACGCAGTATTTT; CDR3 protein: CASSHPRDRPFTDTQYF
D gene: NA; J gene: TRBJ1-4; clone size: NA; CDR3 length: 14; V gene: TRBV5-6; CDR3 DNA: TGTGCCAGCAGCTTTGGGGGCGTCGGTGAAAAACTGTTTTTT; CDR3 protein: CASSFGGVGEKLFF
D gene: NA; J gene: TRBJ1-1; clone size: NA; CDR3 length: 14; V gene: TRBV6-1; CDR3 DNA: TGTGCCAGCAGTGAATCCCCCCTAGTTACTGAAGCTTTCTTT; CDR3 protein: CASSESPLVTEAFF
D gene: NA; J gene: TRBJ1-6; clone size: NA; CDR3 length: 14; V gene: TRBV2; CDR3 DNA: TGTGCCAGCAGTTGGGAGTTGGCGAATTCACCCCTCCACTTT; CDR3 protein: CASSWELANSPLHF
D gene: NA; J gene: TRBJ1-1; clone size: NA; CDR3 length: 16; V gene: TRBV4-1; CDR3 DNA: TGCGCCAGCAGCCAACTAACGGGACACTCGAACACTGAAGCTTTCTTT; CDR3 protein: CASSQLTGHSNTEAFF
D gene: TRBD1; J gene: TRBJ1-2; clone size: NA; CDR3 length: 12; V gene: TRBV2; CDR3 DNA: TGTGCCAGCAGAGCAGGGGGCGGTGGCTACACCTTC; CDR3 protein: CASRAGGGGYTF
D gene: TRBD1; J gene: TRBJ1-1; clone size: once; CDR3 length: 14; V gene: TRBV5-1; CDR3 DNA: TGCGCCAGCAGCCGGACAGGGTGGGACACTGAAGCTTTCTTT; CDR3 protein: CASSRTGWDTEAFF
D gene: TRBD2; J gene: TRBJ2-7; clone size: NA; CDR3 length: 16; V gene: TRBV4-3; CDR3 DNA: TGCGCCAGCAGCCAAGATTTCCTAGCGGGAACCTACGAGCAGTACTTC; CDR3 protein: CASSQDFLAGTYEQYF
D gene: NA; J gene: TRBJ1-1; clone size: NA; CDR3 length: 14; V gene: TRBV6-1; CDR3 DNA: TGTGCCAGCAGTGAATTGGCGGCGAACACTGAAGCTTTCTTT; CDR3 protein: CASSELAANTEAFF
D gene: TRBD1; J gene: TRBJ1-5; clone size: NA; CDR3 length: 16; V gene: TRBV28; CDR3 DNA: TGTGCCAGCAGCGGCCCGACGACAGGGAAGTCGAGACCCCAGCATTTT; CDR3 protein: CASSGPTTGKSRPQHF
D gene: TRBD1; J gene: TRBJ2-1; clone size: NA; CDR3 length: 14; V gene: TRBV6-5; CDR3 DNA: TGTGCCAGCAGGATACAGGGGGATTACAATGAGCAGTTCTTC; CDR3 protein: CASRIQGDYNEQFF
D gene: TRBD2; J gene: TRBJ2-7; clone size: once; CDR3 length: 19; V gene: TRBV10-3; CDR3 DNA: TGTGCCATCAGTGAGAGGTCAGGGGAGCTAGCGGGAGTGACCCACGAGCAGTACTTC; CDR3 protein: CAISERSGELAGVTHEQYF
D gene: TRBD1; J gene: TRBJ2-5; clone size: NA; CDR3 length: 15; V gene: TRBV19; CDR3 DNA: TGTGCCAGTAGTATGAACAGGGGACCAGGAGAGACCCAGTACTTC; CDR3 protein: CASSMNRGPGETQYF
D gene: NA; J gene: TRBJ2-7; clone size: NA; CDR3 length: 16; V gene: TRBV28; CDR3 DNA: TGTGCCAGCAGTTTCCCAGACCGGGGGATCGCCTACGAGCAGTACTTC; CDR3 protein: CASSFPDRGIAYEQYF
D gene: NA; J gene: TRBJ2-1; clone size: few; CDR3 length: 16; V gene: TRBV12-2; CDR3 DNA: TGTGCAAGTCGCTTAGAGGTTAGCAGCTCCTACAATGAGCAGTTCTTC; CDR3 protein: CASRLEVSSSYNEQFF
D gene: TRBD2; J gene: TRBJ2-1; clone size: NA; CDR3 length: 16; V gene: TRBV14; CDR3 DNA: TGTGCCAGCAGCCAAGAGGCGCCAGCGGGAGACGATGAGCAGTTCTTC; CDR3 protein: CASSQEAPAGDDEQFF
D gene: TRBD2; J gene: TRBJ2-7; clone size: NA; CDR3 length: 14; V gene: TRBV20-1; CDR3 DNA: TGCAGTGCTAGTCCCGGGACTAATTCCTACGAGCAGTACTTC; CDR3 protein: CSASPGTNSYEQYF
D gene: NA; J gene: TRBJ1-2; clone size: NA; CDR3 length: 13; V gene: TRBV28; CDR3 DNA: TGTGCCAGCATTGACCCCAGGTCCTATGGCTACACCTTC; CDR3 protein: CASIDPRSYGYTF
D gene: TRBD2; J gene: TRBJ2-7; clone size: NA; CDR3 length: 16; V gene: TRBV9; CDR3 DNA: TGTGCCAGCAGCGTAGGCTCAAGCGGGAGAGGGGACGAGCAGTACTTC; CDR3 protein: CASSVGSSGRGDEQYF
D gene: TRBD2; J gene: TRBJ2-1; clone size: NA; CDR3 length: 16; V gene: TRBV5-1; CDR3 DNA: TGCGCCAGCAGCTTCCTAGCGGGAAGCTCCTACAATGAGCAGTTCTTC; CDR3 protein: CASSFLAGSSYNEQFF
D gene: TRBD1; J gene: TRBJ1-6; clone size: NA; CDR3 length: 14; V gene: TRBV30; CDR3 DNA: TGTGCCTGGAGCGTAAGGGGGCCTGGTTCACCCCTCCACTTT; CDR3 protein: CAWSVRGPGSPLHF
D gene: TRBD1; J gene: TRBJ1-1; clone size: NA; CDR3 length: 14; V gene: TRBV5-1; CDR3 DNA: TGCGCCAGCAGCTCCCTCGGGACAGGGCGAGAAGCTTTCTTT; CDR3 protein: CASSSLGTGREAFF
D gene: TRBD2; J gene: TRBJ2-5; clone size: NA; CDR3 length: 16; V gene: TRBV5-1; CDR3 DNA: TGCGCCAGCAGCACGAGGACTAGCGGGAGTTTTAAGACCCAGTACTTC; CDR3 protein: CASSTRTSGSFKTQYF
D gene: NA; J gene: TRBJ1-1; clone size: once; CDR3 length: 13; V gene: TRBV7-3; CDR3 DNA: TGTGCCAGCAGCTTATACCCCTCTAGTCCGGCTTTCTTT; CDR3 protein: CASSLYPSSPAFF
D gene: NA; J gene: TRBJ2-7; clone size: NA; CDR3 length: 15; V gene: TRBV6-1; CDR3 DNA: TGTGCCAGCAGTGAAGTTGTTACAGGGAAGTTCGCGCAGTACTTC; CDR3 protein: CASSEVVTGKFAQYF
D gene: NA; J gene: TRBJ1-4; clone size: NA; CDR3 length: 14; V gene: TRBV5-1; CDR3 DNA: TGCGCCAGCAGCTTTCGGGGGATTGGTGAAAAACTGTTTTTT; CDR3 protein: CASSFRGIGEKLFF
D gene: TRBD2; J gene: TRBJ2-2; clone size: few; CDR3 length: 17; V gene: TRBV4-3; CDR3 DNA: TGCGCCAGCAGCCACGGGAGCGGGAGGGCCGGCACCGGGGAGCTGTTTTTT; CDR3 protein: CASSHGSGRAGTGELFF
D gene: NA; J gene: TRBJ2-7; clone size: NA; CDR3 length: 12; V gene: TRBV27; CDR3 DNA: TGTGCCAGCAGCGCCCAGAACGACGAGCAGTACTTC; CDR3 protein: CASSAQNDEQYF
D gene: NA; J gene: TRBJ2-1; clone size: NA; CDR3 length: 17; V gene: TRBV5-1; CDR3 DNA: TGCGCCAGCAGCTTGGTACCTTCCAGCGGCTCCTACAATGAGCAGTTCTTC; CDR3 protein: CASSLVPSSGSYNEQFF
D gene: NA; J gene: TRBJ1-1; clone size: NA; CDR3 length: 15; V gene: TRBV27; CDR3 DNA: TGTGCCAGCAGCTCAAGGGGGGGGGTGAACACTGAAGCTTTCTTT; CDR3 protein: CASSSRGGVNTEAFF
D gene: NA; J gene: TRBJ1-1; clone size: NA; CDR3 length: 13; V gene: TRBV30; CDR3 DNA: TGTGCCTGGAGTCAGGACAGGAACACTGAAGCTTTCTTT; CDR3 protein: CAWSQDRNTEAFF
D gene: TRBD2; J gene: TRBJ2-5; clone size: NA; CDR3 length: 12; V gene: TRBV30; CDR3 DNA: TGTGCCTGGAGTGTACCGGGGGGGACCCAGTACTTC; CDR3 protein: CAWSVPGGTQYF
D gene: TRBD1; J gene: TRBJ2-2; clone size: NA; CDR3 length: 15; V gene: TRBV5-1; CDR3 DNA: TGCGCCAGCAGCTTGGACAGGGGGTCCACCGGGGAGCTGTTTTTT; CDR3 protein: CASSLDRGSTGELFF
D gene: TRBD2; J gene: TRBJ2-5; clone size: NA; CDR3 length: 15; V gene: TRBV18; CDR3 DNA: TGTGCCAGCTCACCTCTCACTAGCGCCCAAGAGACCCAGTACTTC; CDR3 protein: CASSPLTSAQETQYF
D gene: TRBD2; J gene: TRBJ2-3; clone size: NA; CDR3 length: 19; V gene: TRBV18; CDR3 DNA: TGTGCCAGCTCACCAAGGAGGAGGGGACTAGCGGGGCTCACAGATACGCAGTATTTT; CDR3 protein: CASSPRRRGLAGLTDTQYF
D gene: NA; J gene: TRBJ1-2; clone size: NA; CDR3 length: 13; V gene: TRBV19; CDR3 DNA: TGTGCCAGTAGTATTGGCACCTACTATGGCTACACCTTC; CDR3 protein: CASSIGTYYGYTF
D gene: TRBD2; J gene: TRBJ2-3; clone size: NA; CDR3 length: 15; V gene: TRBV2; CDR3 DNA: TGTGCCAGCAGTGAAGCGTGGGCGGGGGCAGATACGCAGTATTTT; CDR3 protein: CASSEAWAGADTQYF
D gene: NA; J gene: TRBJ2-7; clone size: NA; CDR3 length: 14; V gene: TRBV2; CDR3 DNA: TGTGCCAGCAGTGACCAGGGGAGCTCCTACGAGCAGTACTTC; CDR3 protein: CASSDQGSSYEQYF
D gene: NA; J gene: TRBJ2-7; clone size: few; CDR3 length: 13; V gene: TRBV18; CDR3 DNA: TGTGCCAGCTCACCTTACGGGTCCTACGAGCAGTACTTC; CDR3 protein: CASSPYGSYEQYF
D gene: TRBD2; J gene: TRBJ2-7; clone size: NA; CDR3 length: 14; V gene: TRBV5-1; CDR3 DNA: TGCGCCAGCAGCAACAGCGGGGATAGCTACGAGCAGTACTTC; CDR3 protein: CASSNSGDSYEQYF